The T cell receptor beta chain under discussion was sequenced for a study of T cell repertoires in cytomegalovirus infection. Study details: An indication of both CMV infection and matching HLA type came from public TCR beta signatures. Findings and limits, study-wide: The cumulative frequency of public TCR beta families identified carriers of CMV plus the relevant HLA.

Regarding this clonotype: Its antigen remains unidentified.

The CDR3 spans 16 residues. V gave up 2 bases and J gave up 3 bases; unmatched junction bases: 8. MiXCR was run by TCRdb on the reads, yielding one entry per CDR3 protein. This table holds approximately 100,000 distinct CDR3 sequences, roughly two fifths found once. The source of this sequence is a human donor in good health (CMV status not recorded). Some clones in this sample may be carry-over from other donors' samples. The sample here was CD8+ T cells from cultured PBMCs, taken from culture after CMV antigen stimulation. V and J are TRBV23-1 and TRBJ2-3; 7 bases line up with TRBD1. TRBV23-1 is an open reading frame, and its role is uncertain. The CDR3 nucleotides are TGCGCCAGCAGTCAAAGAAGGGGGCGCCGGACAGATACGCAGTATTTT. Translation: CASSQRRGRRTDTQYF.